The sequence of this TCR beta chain was determined in a study of cytomegalovirus exposure and HLA in healthy donors. A multiplex PCR was run with 60 Vbeta primers and 13 Jbeta primers. Libraries were prepared by immunoSEQ multiplex PCR; TCRdb keeps only in-frame clonotypes and omits some of them. The table lists 110,000 to 150,000 clones, roughly 81% of them singletons. The source material was PBMCs. The receptor's source is a female donor in good health and CMV-seronegative.

The CDR3 sequence: CASSQDSSGISYEQYF. CDR3 nucleotide sequence: TGCGCCAGCAGCCAAGATTCTAGCGGGATCTCCTACGAGCAGTACTTC. The chain employs TRBV4-1 and TRBJ2-7; 9 bases match TRBD2. Germline values: CDR1 MGHRA, CDR2 YSYEKL. The V segment lost 0 bases and the J segment 0 bases; nucleotides outside the gene matches: 3. This CDR3 is 16 amino acids long.